Listed here is a single T cell receptor beta chain. No antigen is known for it. This sample is drawn from a study of vaccination and CD4 T cells after COVID-19. Study-level points and caveats: SARS-CoV-2-reactive clonotypes rose nonsignificantly, with the median going from about 20 to 38.

Treatment defined: approximately 9-day PBMC culture with coronavirus spike peptide pools or control peptides (ViraFEST assay). Days 3 and 7 saw half the medium swapped for fresh IL-2 medium. Germline loops: CDR1 SGHRS, CDR2 YFSETQ. Trimming took 4 bases from V and 5 from J, leaving 9 bases between them. The length of the CDR3 is 12 residues. The Oncomine TCR Beta short-read assay was what sequenced the DNA obtained from cultured CD4+ T cells. Each CDR3 protein is one row after TCRdb ran MiXCR on the PCR reads. The data contain 13,000 or so distinct CDR3 sequences, 25% to 35% of them seen just once; the ten biggest clones take up around 8%.

The source is a human donor who had recovered from COVID-19. The genes are TRBV5-1 and TRBJ1-2, with TRBD1 as a possible D gene (5 bases). The specimen sequenced was CD4+ T cells from blood, cultured in vitro. The CDR3 sequence: CASSRSGYGYTF. The CDR3 region has the DNA TGCGCCAGCAGCCGGTCAGGGTATGGCTACACCTTC. Combining the CDR3 with reference TRBV5-1 and TRBJ1-2 gives the whole variable domain KAGVTQTPRYLIKTRGQQVTLSCSPISGHRSVSWYQQTPGQGLQFLFEYFSETQRNKGNFPGRFSGRQFSNSRSEMNVSTLELGDSALYLCASSRSGYGYTFGSGTRLTVV.